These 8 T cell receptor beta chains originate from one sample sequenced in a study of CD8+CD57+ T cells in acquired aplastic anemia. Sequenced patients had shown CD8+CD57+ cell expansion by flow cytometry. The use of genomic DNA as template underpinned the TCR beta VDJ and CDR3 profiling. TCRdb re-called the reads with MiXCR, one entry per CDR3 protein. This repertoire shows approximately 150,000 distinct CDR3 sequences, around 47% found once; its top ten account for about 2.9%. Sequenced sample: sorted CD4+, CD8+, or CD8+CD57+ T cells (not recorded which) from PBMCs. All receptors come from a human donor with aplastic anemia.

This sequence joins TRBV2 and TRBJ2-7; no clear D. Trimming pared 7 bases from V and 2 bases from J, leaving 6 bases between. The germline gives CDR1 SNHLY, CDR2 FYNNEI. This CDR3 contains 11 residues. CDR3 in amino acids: CASTVAYEQYF. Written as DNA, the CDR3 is TGTGCCAGCACGGTGGCCTACGAGCAGTACTTC.

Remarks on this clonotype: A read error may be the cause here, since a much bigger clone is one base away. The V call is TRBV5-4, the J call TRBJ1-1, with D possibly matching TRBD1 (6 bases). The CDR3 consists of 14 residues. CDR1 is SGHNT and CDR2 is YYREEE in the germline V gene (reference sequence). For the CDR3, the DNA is TGTGCCAGCAGCTTTGGGGGCAGGAGCACTGAAGCTTCCTTT. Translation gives CASSFGGRSTEASF.

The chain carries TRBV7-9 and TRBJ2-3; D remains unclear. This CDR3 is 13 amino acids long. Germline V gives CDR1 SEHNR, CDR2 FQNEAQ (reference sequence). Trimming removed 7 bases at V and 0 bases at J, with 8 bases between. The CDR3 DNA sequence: TGTGCCAGCAACGTCGGGAGCACAGATACGCAGTATTTT. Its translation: CASNVGSTDTQYF.

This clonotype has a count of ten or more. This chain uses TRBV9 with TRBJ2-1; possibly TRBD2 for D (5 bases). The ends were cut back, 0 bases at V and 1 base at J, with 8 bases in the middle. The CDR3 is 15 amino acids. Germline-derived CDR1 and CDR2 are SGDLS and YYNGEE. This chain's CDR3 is CASSVGGPSYNEQFF. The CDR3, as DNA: TGTGCCAGCAGCGTAGGAGGGCCTTCCTACAATGAGCAGTTCTTC.

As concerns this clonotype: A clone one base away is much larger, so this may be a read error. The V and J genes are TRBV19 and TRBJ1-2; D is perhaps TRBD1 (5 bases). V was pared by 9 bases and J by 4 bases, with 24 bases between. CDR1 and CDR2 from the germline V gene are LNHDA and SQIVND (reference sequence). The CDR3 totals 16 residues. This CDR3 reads CASSQELDRTGYGYTF. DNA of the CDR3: TGTGCCAGCAGCCAAGAACTTGACAGAACCGGCTATGGCTACACCTTC.

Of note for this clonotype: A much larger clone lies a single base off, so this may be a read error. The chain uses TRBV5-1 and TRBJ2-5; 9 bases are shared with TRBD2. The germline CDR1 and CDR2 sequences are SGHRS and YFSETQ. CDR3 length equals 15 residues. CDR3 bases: TGCGCCAGCAGCACGCAAGGACTAGCGCAAGAGGCCCAGTACTTC. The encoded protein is CASSTQGLAQEAQYF.

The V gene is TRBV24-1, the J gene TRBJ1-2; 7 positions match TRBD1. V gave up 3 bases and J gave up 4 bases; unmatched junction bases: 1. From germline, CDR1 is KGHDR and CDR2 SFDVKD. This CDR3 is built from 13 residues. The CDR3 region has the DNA TGTGCCACCAGTGATCCAGGGGGCTATGGCTACACCTTC. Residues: CATSDPGGYGYTF.

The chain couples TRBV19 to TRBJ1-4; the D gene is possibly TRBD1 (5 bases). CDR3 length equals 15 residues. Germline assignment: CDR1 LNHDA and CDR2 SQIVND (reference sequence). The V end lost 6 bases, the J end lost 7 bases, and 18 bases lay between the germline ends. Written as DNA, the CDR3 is TGTGCCAGTAGCCCTGGCAAGGGGCGCGGTGAAAAACTGTTTTTT. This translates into CASSPGKGRGEKLFF.